The rows below give T cell receptor beta chains drawn from one sample of a study of pediatric ulcerative colitis. Only in-frame clones appear in the TCRdb table, and some are missing; sequencing was by immunoSEQ multiplex PCR. Found here are tens of thousands of clones, 77% of them singletons; the top ten hold around 5.3%. Sequencing was done on a sample of blood. The receptors were gathered from a boy younger than 18 with moderate ulcerative colitis. The CDR3 runs from the conserved cysteine through the conserved F or W. D genes are given only for firm matches. Clone size is given for some rows only: seen once, a few or many times, or a class if the clone is expanded.

v_call	clone_size	d_call	j_call	cdr3_aa	cdr3_nt
TRBV5-6	NA	TRBD1	TRBJ1-2	CASSRLGQANYGYTF	TGTGCCAGCAGCCGCCTTGGACAGGCGAACTATGGCTACACCTTC
TRBV6-5	NA	TRBD1	TRBJ1-2	CASSYQSDRGNDGYTF	TGTGCCAGCAGTTACCAGTCGGACAGGGGGAATGATGGCTACACCTTC
TRBV28	once	TRBD2	TRBJ2-2	CATAGGAGTGELFF	TGTGCCACCGCCGGGGGGGCAGGCACCGGGGAGCTGTTTTTT
TRBV6-5	NA	TRBD1	TRBJ1-2	CASSRDRDYGYTF	TGTGCCAGCAGTCGGGACAGGGACTATGGCTACACCTTC
TRBV9	NA	TRBD2	TRBJ2-3	CASSSSGVRDTQYF	TGTGCCAGCAGCTCTAGCGGGGTGAGAGATACGCAGTATTTT
TRBV9	NA	NA	TRBJ2-2	CVSSVTSKTGELFF	TGTGTCAGCAGCGTAACAAGCAAGACCGGGGAGCTGTTTTTT
TRBV11-3	NA	TRBD1	TRBJ2-2	CASSPGQGWGGELFF	TGTGCCAGCAGCCCCGGACAGGGATGGGGCGGGGAGCTGTTTTTT
TRBV18	NA	TRBD1	TRBJ1-2	CASSQQQDRGYGYTF	TGTGCCAGCTCGCAGCAGCAGGACAGGGGCTATGGCTACACCTTC
TRBV5-1	NA	TRBD1	TRBJ2-7	CASSLSGTVTYEQYF	TGCGCCAGCAGCTTGTCCGGGACAGTGACCTACGAGCAGTACTTC
TRBV11-2	NA	TRBD1	TRBJ1-1	CASSLGDRVTEAFF	TGTGCCAGCAGCTTAGGGGACAGGGTTACTGAAGCTTTCTTT
TRBV25-1	NA	NA	TRBJ2-3	CASSGFSGSTQYF	TGTGCCAGCAGTGGTTTCAGCGGCTCTACGCAGTATTTT
TRBV5-4	NA	TRBD2	TRBJ2-2	CASSQDHSSGRSGELFF	TGTGCCAGCAGCCAAGATCACAGTAGCGGGAGATCCGGGGAGCTGTTTTTT
TRBV2	few	TRBD1	TRBJ2-5	CASSVGTGTDAQYF	TGTGCCAGCAGCGTGGGGACAGGGACTGATGCCCAGTACTTC
TRBV27	NA	NA	TRBJ1-6	CASSFQGNNSPLHF	TGTGCCAGCAGTTTTCAGGGAAATAATTCACCCCTCCACTTT
TRBV23-1	NA	NA	TRBJ1-1	CASSQEAEAFF	TGCGCCAGCAGTCAAGAGGCTGAAGCTTTCTTT
TRBV2	NA	TRBD2	TRBJ2-5	CASRRELAGGETQYF	TGTGCCAGCAGGAGAGAACTAGCGGGAGGAGAGACCCAGTACTTC
TRBV23-1	NA	NA	TRBJ1-2	CASSHHSRGFYGYTF	TGCGCCAGCAGTCACCATTCGAGGGGGTTCTATGGCTACACCTTC
TRBV6-5	NA	NA	TRBJ2-7	CASSYPSRGGYEQYF	TGTGCCAGCAGTTACCCATCAAGAGGGGGCTACGAGCAGTACTTC
TRBV5-1	NA	NA	TRBJ1-1	CASSPGTLNTEAFF	TGCGCCAGCAGCCCCGGGACATTAAACACTGAAGCTTTCTTT
TRBV4-1	NA	NA	TRBJ1-2	CASSQAFGENKGRSEANYGYTF	TGCGCCAGCAGCCAAGCGTTTGGTGAAAATAAGGGACGATCCGAAGCTAACTATGGCTACACCTTC
TRBV2	NA	NA	TRBJ2-7	CASSGEALQYF	TGTGCCAGCAGTGGCGAAGCCCTCCAGTACTTC
TRBV6-5	NA	NA	TRBJ2-4	CASRDGAAKNIQYF	TGTGCCAGCAGAGACGGGGCTGCCAAAAACATTCAGTACTTC
TRBV7-8	NA	NA	TRBJ1-1	CASSPSRSSKAMGASGEAFF	TGTGCCAGCAGCCCATCCCGTTCCTCTAAGGCCATGGGGGCGAGCGGTGAAGCTTTCTTT
TRBV5-4	NA	NA	TRBJ1-2	CASSFTHNYGYTF	TGTGCCAGCAGTTTTACCCATAACTATGGCTACACCTTC
TRBV6-1	NA	TRBD1	TRBJ1-5	CASSEPGQGNQPQHF	TGTGCCAGCAGTGAACCCGGACAGGGGAATCAGCCCCAGCATTTT
TRBV10-3	NA	NA	TRBJ1-1	CAIQAVGGFTEAFF	TGTGCCATCCAGGCTGTAGGCGGTTTCACTGAAGCTTTCTTT
TRBV6-1	NA	TRBD1	TRBJ2-7	CASSDRDRGIYEQYF	TGTGCCAGCAGCGACCGGGACAGGGGAATCTACGAGCAGTACTTC
TRBV18	NA	TRBD2	TRBJ2-2	CASSPKLAGGHANTGELFF	TGTGCCAGCTCACCCAAACTAGCGGGGGGTCACGCCAACACCGGGGAGCTGTTTTTT
TRBV18	once	NA	TRBJ1-4	CASSPVSPTEKLFF	TGTGCCAGCTCACCAGTGTCTCCAACTGAAAAACTGTTTTTT
TRBV10-3	once	TRBD1	TRBJ2-2	CAISTGLGQGSANTGELFF	TGTGCCATCAGTACCGGCCTTGGACAGGGGTCCGCGAACACCGGGGAGCTGTTTTTT
TRBV5-6	NA	NA	TRBJ1-3	CASSLKANTIYF	TGTGCCAGCAGCTTGAAAGCAAACACCATATATTTT
TRBV7-9	few	TRBD1	TRBJ1-5	CASSLSSGGNQPQHF	TGTGCCAGCAGCTTAAGTTCAGGGGGAAATCAGCCCCAGCATTTT
TRBV4-1	NA	NA	TRBJ2-3	CASSRGQGGYPDTQYF	TGCGCCAGCAGCCGAGGACAGGGAGGGTATCCAGATACGCAGTATTTT
TRBV19	NA	NA	TRBJ1-1	CASSSPRGGLNTEAFF	TGTGCCAGTAGCAGTCCGAGGGGAGGTTTGAACACTGAAGCTTTCTTT
TRBV4-1	NA	NA	TRBJ2-7	CASSHSPTVPYEQYF	TGCGCCAGCAGCCATTCCCCGACGGTTCCCTACGAGCAGTACTTC
TRBV25-1	NA	NA	TRBJ2-5	CASSRGYQETQYF	TGTGCCAGCAGTCGGGGATACCAAGAGACCCAGTACTTC
TRBV7-6	NA	NA	TRBJ2-5	CASSLMGGRGGSQETQYF	TGTGCCAGCAGCTTAATGGGCGGTAGGGGGGGTTCACAAGAGACCCAGTACTTC
TRBV30	once	TRBD2	TRBJ2-7	CAWSGRLAGGGRSYEQYF	TGTGCCTGGAGTGGAAGACTAGCGGGAGGGGGCCGGTCCTACGAGCAGTACTTC
TRBV13	NA	TRBD2	TRBJ2-3	CASSLGMLAGTDTQYF	TGTGCCAGCAGCTTAGGTATGCTAGCGGGGACGGATACGCAGTATTTT
TRBV6-4	NA	TRBD2	TRBJ2-2	CASSDQSGGRTGELFF	TGTGCCAGCAGTGATCAAAGCGGGGGGCGTACCGGGGAGCTGTTTTTT
TRBV6-4	NA	NA	TRBJ1-2	CASKGPNYGYTF	TGTGCCAGCAAAGGCCCCAACTATGGCTACACCTTC
TRBV27	NA	TRBD1	TRBJ1-3	CASSSQGPSGNTIYF	TGTGCCAGCAGTTCACAGGGGCCCTCTGGAAACACCATATATTTT
TRBV2	NA	NA	TRBJ1-5	CASTRGSNQPQHF	TGTGCCAGCACCAGGGGAAGCAATCAGCCCCAGCATTTT
TRBV5-1	NA	NA	TRBJ2-3	CASSLVGLTDTQYF	TGCGCCAGCAGCTTGGTGGGATTGACAGATACGCAGTATTTT
TRBV19	NA	TRBD1	TRBJ1-2	CASSTPIWTGVAYTF	TGTGCCAGTAGTACACCCATTTGGACAGGGGTTGCCTACACCTTC
TRBV5-1	NA	NA	TRBJ1-1	CASSAVPEDTEAFF	TGCGCCAGCAGCGCCGTACCTGAGGACACTGAAGCTTTCTTT
TRBV30	NA	TRBD1	TRBJ2-1	CAWSVPGTGRSNEQFF	TGTGCCTGGAGTGTACCAGGGACAGGTCGGTCCAATGAGCAGTTCTTC
TRBV4-1	once	NA	TRBJ2-3	CASSQGAGLSTDTQYF	TGCGCCAGCAGCCAAGGGGCAGGACTTAGCACAGATACGCAGTATTTT
TRBV21-1	NA	NA	TRBJ2-7	CASSKGTGAYEQYF	TGTGCCAGCAGCAAAGGGACAGGTGCCTACGAGCAGTACTTC
TRBV7-8	NA	TRBD1	TRBJ1-4	CASSLVTGAVGEKLFF	TGTGCCAGCAGCTTAGTAACAGGGGCCGTAGGTGAAAAACTGTTTTTT
TRBV5-4	NA	TRBD1	TRBJ2-3	CASSSGVFQGVTDTQYF	TGTGCCAGCAGCTCGGGTGTTTTCCAGGGGGTTACAGATACGCAGTATTTT
TRBV19	NA	NA	TRBJ1-3	CASSIVPRPGNTIYF	TGTGCCAGTAGTATAGTACCCCGGCCTGGAAACACCATATATTTT
TRBV7-9	NA	TRBD1	TRBJ1-5	CASSLEGARSQPQHF	TGTGCCAGCAGCTTAGAGGGGGCGCGTTCTCAGCCCCAGCATTTT
TRBV19	NA	NA	TRBJ1-5	CASSIAREGLGRNQPQHF	TGTGCCAGTAGTATAGCCCGTGAGGGGCTTGGGAGAAACCAGCCCCAGCATTTT
TRBV29-1	NA	NA	TRBJ2-7	CSVGQEDEQYF	TGCAGCGTTGGACAGGAGGACGAGCAGTACTTC